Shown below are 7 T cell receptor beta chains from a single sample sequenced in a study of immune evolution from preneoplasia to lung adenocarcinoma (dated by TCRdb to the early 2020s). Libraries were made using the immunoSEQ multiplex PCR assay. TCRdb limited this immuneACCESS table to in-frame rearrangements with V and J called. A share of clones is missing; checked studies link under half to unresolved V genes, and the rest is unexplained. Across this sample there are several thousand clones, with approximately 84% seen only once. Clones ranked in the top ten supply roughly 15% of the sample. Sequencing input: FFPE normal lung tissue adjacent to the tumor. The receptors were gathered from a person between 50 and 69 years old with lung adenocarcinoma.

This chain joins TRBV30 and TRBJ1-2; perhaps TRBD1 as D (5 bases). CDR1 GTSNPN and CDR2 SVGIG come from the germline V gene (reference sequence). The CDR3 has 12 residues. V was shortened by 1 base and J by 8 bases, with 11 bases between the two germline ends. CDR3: CAWSEEYRGYTF. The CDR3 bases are TGTGCCTGGAGTGAGGAGTACAGGGGCTACACCTTC. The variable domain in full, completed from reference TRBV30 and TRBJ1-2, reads SQTIHQWPATLVQPVGSPLSLECTVEGTSNPNLYWYRQAAGRGLQLLFYSVGIGQISSEVPQNLSASRPQDRQFILSSKKLLLSDSGFYLCAWSEEYRGYTFGSGTRLTVV.

CDR3: CASSSEGRNYGYTF. CDR3 sequence (DNA): TGTGCCAGCAGTTCCGAGGGACGAAACTATGGCTACACCTTC. The rearrangement links TRBV6-5 to TRBJ1-2; D possibly corresponds to TRBD1 (5 bases). Trimming took 4 bases from V and 2 from J, leaving 11 bases between them. The V gene's germline CDR1 is MNHEY and CDR2 SVGAGI. There are 14 residues in the CDR3.

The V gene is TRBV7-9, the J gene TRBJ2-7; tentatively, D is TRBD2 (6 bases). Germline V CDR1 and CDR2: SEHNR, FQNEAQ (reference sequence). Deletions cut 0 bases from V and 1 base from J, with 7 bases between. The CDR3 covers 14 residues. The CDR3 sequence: CASSLAGGSYEQYF. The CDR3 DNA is TGTGCCAGCAGCTTAGCGGGGGGTTCCTACGAGCAGTACTTC.

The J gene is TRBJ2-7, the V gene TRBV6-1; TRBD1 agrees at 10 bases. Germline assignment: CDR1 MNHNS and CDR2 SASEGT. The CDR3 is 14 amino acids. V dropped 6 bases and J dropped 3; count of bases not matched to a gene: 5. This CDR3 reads CASSGQGGYYEQYF. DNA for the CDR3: TGTGCCAGCAGCGGACAGGGGGGCTACTACGAGCAGTACTTC.

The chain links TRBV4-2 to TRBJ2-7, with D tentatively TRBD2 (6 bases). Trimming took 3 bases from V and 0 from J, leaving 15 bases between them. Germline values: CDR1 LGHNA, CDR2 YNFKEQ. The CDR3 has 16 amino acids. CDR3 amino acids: CASSQVYGSGSYEQYF. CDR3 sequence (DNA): TGTGCCAGCAGCCAGGTTTACGGGAGTGGCTCCTACGAGCAGTACTTC.

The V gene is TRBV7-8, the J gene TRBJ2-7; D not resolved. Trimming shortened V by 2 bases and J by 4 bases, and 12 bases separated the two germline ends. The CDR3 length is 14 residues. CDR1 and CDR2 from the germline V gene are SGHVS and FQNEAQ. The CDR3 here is CASSLISLGYEQYF. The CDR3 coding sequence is TGTGCCAGCAGCTTAATATCCTTGGGGTACGAGCAGTACTTC. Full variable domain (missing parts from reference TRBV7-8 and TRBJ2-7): GAGVSQSPRYKVAKRGQDVALRCDPISGHVSLFWYQQALGQGPEFLTYFQNEAQLDKSGLPSDRFFAERPEGSVSTLKIQRTQQEDSAVYLCASSLISLGYEQYFGPGTRLTVT.

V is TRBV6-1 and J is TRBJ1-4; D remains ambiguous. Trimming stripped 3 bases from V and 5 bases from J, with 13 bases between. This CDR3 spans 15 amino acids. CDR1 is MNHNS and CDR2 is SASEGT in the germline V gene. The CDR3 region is CASSDGYQANEKLFF. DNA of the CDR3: TGTGCCAGCAGTGATGGATACCAGGCGAATGAAAAACTGTTTTTT.